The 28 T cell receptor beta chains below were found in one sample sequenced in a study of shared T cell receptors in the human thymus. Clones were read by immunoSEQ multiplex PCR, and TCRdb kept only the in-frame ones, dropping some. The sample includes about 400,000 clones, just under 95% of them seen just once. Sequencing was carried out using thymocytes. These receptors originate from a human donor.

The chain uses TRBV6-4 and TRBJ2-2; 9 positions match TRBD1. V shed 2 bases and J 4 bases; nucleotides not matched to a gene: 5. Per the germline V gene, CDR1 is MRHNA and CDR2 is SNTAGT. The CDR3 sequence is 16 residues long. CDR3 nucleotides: TGTGCCAGCAGTGACAAGGGACAGGGTCTCACCGGGGAGCTGTTTTTT. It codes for CASSDKGQGLTGELFF.

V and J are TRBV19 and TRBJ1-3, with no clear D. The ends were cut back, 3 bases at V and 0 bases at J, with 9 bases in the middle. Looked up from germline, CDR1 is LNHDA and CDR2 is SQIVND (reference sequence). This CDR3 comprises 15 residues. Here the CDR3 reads CASSMTLLSGNTIYF. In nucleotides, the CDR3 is TGTGCCAGTAGTATGACCCTGCTCTCTGGAAACACCATATATTTT.

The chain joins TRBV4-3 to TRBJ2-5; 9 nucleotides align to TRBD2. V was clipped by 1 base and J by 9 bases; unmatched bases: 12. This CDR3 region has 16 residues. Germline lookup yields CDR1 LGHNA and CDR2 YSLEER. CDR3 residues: CASSQVREGTRQAQYF. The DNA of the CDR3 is TGCGCCAGCAGCCAAGTGCGGGAGGGAACGAGGCAAGCCCAGTACTTC.

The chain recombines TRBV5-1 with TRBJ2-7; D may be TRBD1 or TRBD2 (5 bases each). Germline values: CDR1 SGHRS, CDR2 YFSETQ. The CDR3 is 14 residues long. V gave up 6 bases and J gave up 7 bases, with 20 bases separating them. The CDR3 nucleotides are TGCGCCAGCACCCAAACCCACGGGGCCGGTGAGCAGTACTTC. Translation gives CASTQTHGAGEQYF.

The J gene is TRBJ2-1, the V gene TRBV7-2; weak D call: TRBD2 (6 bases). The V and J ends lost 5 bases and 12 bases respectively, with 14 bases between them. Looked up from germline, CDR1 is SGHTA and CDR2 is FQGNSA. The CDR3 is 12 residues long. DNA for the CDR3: TGTGCCAGCAGCGTCCATAGCGGCGCGCAGTTCTTC. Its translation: CASSVHSGAQFF.

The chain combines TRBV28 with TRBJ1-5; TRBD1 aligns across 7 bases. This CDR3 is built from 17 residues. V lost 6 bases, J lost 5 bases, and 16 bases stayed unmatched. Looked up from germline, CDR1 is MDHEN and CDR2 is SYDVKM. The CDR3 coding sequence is TGTGCCAGCAGCAGCAACCAGGACAGGAAATTCGATCAGCCCCAGCATTTT. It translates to CASSSNQDRKFDQPQHF.

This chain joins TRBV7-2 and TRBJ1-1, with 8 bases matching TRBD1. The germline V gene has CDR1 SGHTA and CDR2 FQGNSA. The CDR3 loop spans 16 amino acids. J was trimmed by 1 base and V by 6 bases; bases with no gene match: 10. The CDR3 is CASSPITGTGNTEAFF. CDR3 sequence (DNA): TGTGCCAGCAGTCCCATTACCGGGACAGGGAACACTGAAGCTTTCTTT.

CDR3 sequence reads: CSAKPPPSNEQFF. Here the CDR3 DNA reads TGCAGCGCCAAACCCCCCCCTAGCAATGAGCAGTTCTTC. The genes are TRBV29-1 and TRBJ2-1; unclear D gene. CDR3 size: 13 residues. Germline loops: CDR1 SQVTM, CDR2 ANQGSEA. Trimming cost V 7 bases and J 6 bases, with 16 bases left between them.

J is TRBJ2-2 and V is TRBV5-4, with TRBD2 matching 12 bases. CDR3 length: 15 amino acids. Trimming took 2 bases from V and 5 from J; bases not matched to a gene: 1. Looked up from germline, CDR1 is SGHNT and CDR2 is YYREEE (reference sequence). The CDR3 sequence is CASSFGTSGTGELFF. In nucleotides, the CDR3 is TGTGCCAGCAGCTTTGGGACTAGCGGGACCGGGGAGCTGTTTTTT.

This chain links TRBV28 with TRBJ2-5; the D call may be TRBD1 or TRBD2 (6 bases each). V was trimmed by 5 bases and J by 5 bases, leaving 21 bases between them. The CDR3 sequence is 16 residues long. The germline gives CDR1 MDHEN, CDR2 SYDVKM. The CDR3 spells CASSGGLGRERETQYF. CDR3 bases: TGTGCCAGCAGTGGGGGGCTGGGACGGGAGCGGGAGACCCAGTACTTC.

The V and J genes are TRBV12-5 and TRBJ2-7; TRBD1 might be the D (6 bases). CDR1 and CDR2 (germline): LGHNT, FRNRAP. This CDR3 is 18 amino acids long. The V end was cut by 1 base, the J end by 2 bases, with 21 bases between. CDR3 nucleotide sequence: TGTGCTAGTGGTTTGGCCGGGACAAGACGCCGTCCTCCCTACGAGCAGTACTTC. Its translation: CASGLAGTRRRPPYEQYF.

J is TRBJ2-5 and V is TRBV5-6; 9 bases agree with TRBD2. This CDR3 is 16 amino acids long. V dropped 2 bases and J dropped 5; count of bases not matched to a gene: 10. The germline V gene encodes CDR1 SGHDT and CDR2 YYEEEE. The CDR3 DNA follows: TGTGCCAGCAGCTTAGACCTAGCGGGACCGGAGGAGACCCAGTACTTC. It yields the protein CASSLDLAGPEETQYF.

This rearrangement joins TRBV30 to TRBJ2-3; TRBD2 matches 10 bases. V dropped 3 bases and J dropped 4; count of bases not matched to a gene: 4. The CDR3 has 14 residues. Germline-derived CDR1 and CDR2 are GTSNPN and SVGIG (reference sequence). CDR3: CAWSVGLAADTQYF. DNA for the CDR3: TGTGCCTGGAGCGTAGGACTAGCGGCAGATACGCAGTATTTT.

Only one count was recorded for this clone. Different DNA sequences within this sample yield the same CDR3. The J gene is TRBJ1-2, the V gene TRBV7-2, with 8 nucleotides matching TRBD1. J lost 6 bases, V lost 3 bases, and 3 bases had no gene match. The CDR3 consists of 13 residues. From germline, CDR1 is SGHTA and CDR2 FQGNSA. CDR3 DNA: TGTGCCAGCAGCTTCAGGGGGCGGGATGGCTACACCTTC. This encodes CASSFRGRDGYTF.

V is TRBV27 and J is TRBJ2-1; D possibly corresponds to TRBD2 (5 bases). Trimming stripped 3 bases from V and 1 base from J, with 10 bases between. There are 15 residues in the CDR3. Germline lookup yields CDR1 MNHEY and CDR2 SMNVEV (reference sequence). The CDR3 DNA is TGTGCCAGCAGTTTCCGGGATGGGTCCTACAATGAGCAGTTCTTC. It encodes CASSFRDGSYNEQFF.

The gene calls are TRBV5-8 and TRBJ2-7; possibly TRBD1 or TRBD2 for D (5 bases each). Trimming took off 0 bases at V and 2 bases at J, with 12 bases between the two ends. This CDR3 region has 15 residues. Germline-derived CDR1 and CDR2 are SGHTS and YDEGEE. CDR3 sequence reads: CASSLVPRGAYEQYF. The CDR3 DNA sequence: TGTGCCAGCAGCTTGGTCCCTAGAGGGGCCTACGAGCAGTACTTC.

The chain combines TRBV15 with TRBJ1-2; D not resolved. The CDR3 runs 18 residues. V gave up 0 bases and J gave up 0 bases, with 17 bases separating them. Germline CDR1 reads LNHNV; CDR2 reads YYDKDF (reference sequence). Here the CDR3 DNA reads TGTGCCACCAGCAGAGAGCCAGCTCCAGGAGTTACTAACTATGGCTACACCTTC. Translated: CATSREPAPGVTNYGYTF.

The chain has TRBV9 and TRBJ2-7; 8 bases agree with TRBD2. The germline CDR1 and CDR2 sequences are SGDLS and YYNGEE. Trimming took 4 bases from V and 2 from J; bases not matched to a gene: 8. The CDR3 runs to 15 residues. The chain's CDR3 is CASSPWTSHTYEQYF. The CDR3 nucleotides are TGTGCCAGCAGCCCATGGACTAGCCATACCTACGAGCAGTACTTC.

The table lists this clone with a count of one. The CDR3: CASSSLLIAGGAYEQYF. The CDR3 DNA is TGTGCCAGCAGTTCCCTTTTAATAGCGGGAGGAGCCTACGAGCAGTACTTC. The gene calls are TRBV28 and TRBJ2-7; 10 nucleotides match TRBD2. This CDR3 has 17 amino acids. Germline trimming cut 4 bases from V and 2 bases from J; bases unmatched to any gene: 11. CDR1 MDHEN and CDR2 SYDVKM come from the germline V gene.

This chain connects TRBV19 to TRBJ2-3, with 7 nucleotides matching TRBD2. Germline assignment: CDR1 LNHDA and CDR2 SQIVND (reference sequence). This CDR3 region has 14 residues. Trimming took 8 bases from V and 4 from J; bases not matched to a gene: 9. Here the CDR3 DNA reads TGTGCCAGTCTCCCAACTAGCGCAGCAGATACGCAGTATTTT. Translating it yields CASLPTSAADTQYF.

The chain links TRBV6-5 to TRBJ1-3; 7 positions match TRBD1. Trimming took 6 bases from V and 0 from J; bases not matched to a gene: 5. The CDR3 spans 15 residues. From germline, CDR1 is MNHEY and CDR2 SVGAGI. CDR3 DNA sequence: TGTGCCAGCAGCTCCGACAGGGACTCTGGAAACACCATATATTTT. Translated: CASSSDRDSGNTIYF.

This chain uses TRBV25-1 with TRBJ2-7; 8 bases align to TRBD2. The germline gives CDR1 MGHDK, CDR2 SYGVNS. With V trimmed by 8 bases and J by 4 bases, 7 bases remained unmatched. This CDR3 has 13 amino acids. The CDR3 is CASGREEKYEQYF. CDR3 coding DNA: TGTGCCAGCGGGCGGGAGGAGAAGTACGAGCAGTACTTC.

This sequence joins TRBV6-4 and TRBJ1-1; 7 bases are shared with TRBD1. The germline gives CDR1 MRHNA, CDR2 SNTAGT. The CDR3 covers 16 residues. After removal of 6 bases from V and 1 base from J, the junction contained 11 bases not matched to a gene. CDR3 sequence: CASRGRRGNGNTEAFF. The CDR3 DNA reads TGTGCCAGCAGGGGCCGCAGGGGGAATGGGAACACTGAAGCTTTCTTT.

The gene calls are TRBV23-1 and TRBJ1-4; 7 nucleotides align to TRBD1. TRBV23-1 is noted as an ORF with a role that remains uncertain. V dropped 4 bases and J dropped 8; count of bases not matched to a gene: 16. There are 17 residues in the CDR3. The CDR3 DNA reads TGCGCCAGCAGTCCACAAGGGAAGACAGGGTATTGCGAAAAACTGTTTTTT. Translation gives CASSPQGKTGYCEKLFF.

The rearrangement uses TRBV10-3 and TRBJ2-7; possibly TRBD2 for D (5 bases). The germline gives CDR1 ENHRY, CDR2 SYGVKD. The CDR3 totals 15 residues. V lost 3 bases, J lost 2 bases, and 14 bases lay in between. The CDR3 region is CAISDNSPGAYEQYF. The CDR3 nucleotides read TGTGCCATCAGTGACAACTCCCCCGGGGCCTACGAGCAGTACTTC.

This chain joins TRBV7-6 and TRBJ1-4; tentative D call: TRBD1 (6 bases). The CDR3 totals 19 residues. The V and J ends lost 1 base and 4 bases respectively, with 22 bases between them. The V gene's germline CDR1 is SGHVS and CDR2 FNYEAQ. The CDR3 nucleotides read TGTGCCAGCAGCTTAGGGATCTGGGGGCGGCCTTGGGGTAATGAAAAACTGTTTTTT. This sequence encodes CASSLGIWGRPWGNEKLFF.

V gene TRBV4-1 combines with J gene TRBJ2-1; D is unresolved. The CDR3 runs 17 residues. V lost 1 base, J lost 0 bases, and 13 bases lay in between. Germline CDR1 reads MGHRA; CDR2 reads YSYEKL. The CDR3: CASSQAWRLSSYNEQFF. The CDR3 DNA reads TGCGCCAGCAGCCAAGCTTGGCGGCTGAGCTCCTACAATGAGCAGTTCTTC.

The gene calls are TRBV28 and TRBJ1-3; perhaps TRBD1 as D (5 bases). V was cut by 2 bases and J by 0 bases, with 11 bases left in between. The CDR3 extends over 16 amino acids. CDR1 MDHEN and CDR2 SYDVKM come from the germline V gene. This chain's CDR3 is CASSLQGRISGNTIYF. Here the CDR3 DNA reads TGTGCCAGCAGTTTACAGGGACGTATCTCTGGAAACACCATATATTTT.